A single sample is the source of the 17 T cell receptor beta chains below, sequenced in a study of molecular identifiers for immune sequencing clone quantification. TCRdb reanalysed the PCR reads using MiXCR and keeps one entry per CDR3 protein. This sample has 250,000 to 350,000 distinct CDR3 sequences, with around a fifth found just once. The sample taken for sequencing was naive CD8+ T cells from blood, with Jurkat cell RNA spiked in. Subset in this sample: FACS-sorted CD8+CD4-CCR7+CD45RA+ naive T cells. Receptors originate from a human donor in good health. Some libraries in this study had Jurkat cell RNA spiked in.

This clonotype occurred many times. The V gene is TRBV6-5, the J gene TRBJ1-5, with D hard to call. V was trimmed by 0 bases and J by 8 bases, leaving 8 bases between them. Germline V CDR1 and CDR2: MNHEY, SVGAGI. The CDR3 covers 13 residues. The CDR3 DNA follows: TGTGCCAGCAGTTACTCGGCCAGTAAGCCCCAGCATTTT. Protein sequence: CASSYSASKPQHF.

This clonotype was detected many times. The V gene is TRBV7-9, the J gene TRBJ2-2; 8 nucleotides line up with TRBD2. Germline CDR1 reads SEHNR; CDR2 reads FQNEAQ (reference sequence). The V segment lost 5 bases and the J segment 3 bases; nucleotides outside the gene matches: 8. CDR3 size: 16 residues. CDR3: CASSPSPSGYTGELFF. In DNA, the CDR3 is TGTGCCAGCAGCCCAAGCCCTAGCGGGTACACCGGGGAGCTGTTTTTT.

Many counts were recorded for this clonotype. The chain combines TRBV5-1 with TRBJ2-5; the D call may be TRBD1 or TRBD2 (5 bases each). The CDR3 contains 16 residues. V lost 6 bases to trimming and J lost 2 bases, with 20 bases between them. Germline V CDR1 and CDR2: SGHRS, YFSETQ. CDR3 region: CASTSQGPLPQETQYF. The CDR3 region has the DNA TGCGCCAGCACAAGCCAGGGACCTCTGCCTCAAGAGACCCAGTACTTC.

With respect to this clonotype: Since no conserved phenylalanine or tryptophan closes the CDR3, a read error is the likely cause. The gene calls are TRBV7-9 and TRBJ2-7, with TRBD1 as a possible D gene (5 bases). Trimming took off 1 base at V and 5 bases at J, with 6 bases between the two ends. This CDR3 comprises 12 residues. CDR1 is SEHNR and CDR2 is FQNEAQ in the germline V gene (reference sequence). CDR3 coding DNA: TGTGCCAGCAGCTTAGAGGGGAACGAGCAGTACCTC. This gives the protein CASSLEGNEQYL.

In its sample, this clonotype was seen many times. The chain joins TRBV6-5 to TRBJ2-5; 12 bases align to TRBD2. Trimming at V came to 2 bases and at J to 2 bases, leaving 3 bases not matched to a gene. Germline-derived CDR1 and CDR2 are MNHEY and SVGAGI. The CDR3 covers 16 residues. CDR3 in amino acids: CASSYGLAGKQETQYF. The DNA of the CDR3 is TGTGCCAGCAGTTACGGACTAGCGGGGAAGCAAGAGACCCAGTACTTC.

This clonotype was seen ten or more times. This chain's CDR3 is CASSILGGNEQFF. The CDR3 DNA reads TGTGCCAGTAGTATTCTGGGAGGCAATGAGCAGTTCTTC. V is TRBV19 and J is TRBJ2-1; tentatively, D is TRBD2 (6 bases). From germline, CDR1 is LNHDA and CDR2 SQIVND (reference sequence). V shed 3 bases and J shed 6 bases, with 9 bases lying between them. There are 13 residues in the CDR3. Full variable domain (rest looked up from reference TRBV19 and TRBJ2-1): DGGITQSPKYLFRKEGQNVTLSCEQNLNHDAMYWYRQDPGQGLRLIYYSQIVNDFQKGDIAEGYSVSREKKESFPLTVTSAQKNPTAFYLCASSILGGNEQFFGPGTRLTVL.

This chain joins TRBV10-3 and TRBJ2-6, with 9 bases identical to TRBD1. With 5 bases clipped from V and 0 bases from J, the junction kept 11 bases outside the gene matches. The germline V gene encodes CDR1 ENHRY and CDR2 SYGVKD. The CDR3 consists of 19 residues. The CDR3 sequence is CAISNTGTGITSGANVLTF. The CDR3 bases are TGTGCCATCAGTAACACCGGGACAGGGATTACCTCTGGGGCCAACGTCCTGACTTTC.

Ten or more counts support this clonotype. The J gene is TRBJ2-1, the V gene TRBV7-2; D is perhaps TRBD1 (5 bases). V was pared by 4 bases and J by 3 bases, with 7 bases between. Germline V gives CDR1 SGHTA, CDR2 FQGNSA. The CDR3 is 13 amino acids. The CDR3 DNA sequence: TGTGCCAGCAGCTCAGACAGCTACAATGAGCAGTTCTTC. Its translation is CASSSDSYNEQFF.

J is TRBJ2-1 and V is TRBV11-2; 11 bases line up with TRBD1. The trim removed 6 bases at V and 7 bases at J, leaving 11 bases unmatched. CDR3 size: 16 residues. Germline-derived CDR1 and CDR2 are SGHAT and FQNNGV. CDR3 DNA: TGTGCCAGCAGTTCGAATCGGGACAGGGGGGCGAATGAGCAGTTCTTC. Translating it yields CASSSNRDRGANEQFF. Supplemented by reference TRBV11-2 and TRBJ2-1, the full variable domain reads EAGVAQSPRYKIIEKRQSVAFWCNPISGHATLYWYQQILGQGPKLLIQFQNNGVVDDSQLPKDRFSAERLKGVDSTLKIQPAKLEDSAVYLCASSSNRDRGANEQFFGPGTRLTVL.

Ten or more counts support this clonotype. The chain combines TRBV27 with TRBJ2-7; a possible D gene is TRBD2 (6 bases). The CDR3 contains 15 residues. V shed 6 bases and J shed 4 bases, with 19 bases lying between them. Germline CDR1 MNHEY, CDR2 SMNVEV (reference sequence). Here the CDR3 reads CASRTGGAALYEQYF. The DNA of the CDR3 is TGTGCCAGCAGGACCGGAGGGGCAGCTTTATACGAGCAGTACTTC.

This clonotype was observed at least ten times. The CDR3 spells CASSLDPETSDETQYF. CDR3 sequence (DNA): TGTGCCAGCAGCTTAGACCCGGAGACCAGCGACGAGACCCAGTACTTC. V is TRBV7-2 and J is TRBJ2-5, with D unclear. The CDR3 spans 16 residues. V dropped 1 base and J dropped 5 bases, with 17 bases sitting between them. In germline, CDR1 is SGHTA, CDR2 FQGNSA. The whole variable domain, filled in from reference TRBV7-2 and TRBJ2-5, reads GAGVSQSPSNKVTEKGKDVELRCDPISGHTALYWYRQSLGQGLEFLIYFQGNSAPDKSGLPSDRFSAERTGGSVSTLTIQRTQQEDSAVYLCASSLDPETSDETQYFGPGTRLLVL.

V and J are TRBV19 and TRBJ2-7; D possibly matches TRBD1 or TRBD2 (6 bases each). V dropped 5 bases and J dropped 3 bases, with 11 bases sitting between them. This CDR3 region has 13 residues. Germline CDR1 reads LNHDA; CDR2 reads SQIVND (reference sequence). CDR3 bases: TGTGCCAGTAGTGTACGGGGGCTCTACGAGCAGTACTTC. Translated: CASSVRGLYEQYF.

This clonotype was observed at least ten times. This rearrangement joins TRBV6-2 or TRBV6-3 to TRBJ2-2; TRBD2 matches at 7 bases. The CDR3 runs to 17 residues. The germline CDR1 and CDR2 sequences are MNHEY and SVGEGT. The junction had 8 bases not matched to a gene; V was cut back by 0 bases and J by 4 bases. The DNA for the CDR3 is TGTGCCAGCAGTTACTCGATTGCGGGAGAGACCACCGGGGAGCTGTTTTTT. This encodes CASSYSIAGETTGELFF.

This clonotype was detected ten times or more. The rearrangement links TRBV27 to TRBJ1-4; unclear D gene. The CDR3 has 12 amino acids. Germline values: CDR1 MNHEY, CDR2 SMNVEV (reference sequence). The V and J ends lost 6 bases and 8 bases respectively, with 10 bases between them. CDR3: CASRHIGEKLFF. For the CDR3, the DNA is TGTGCCAGCAGACACATTGGGGAAAAACTGTTTTTT.

The V gene is TRBV27, the J gene TRBJ2-2; 7 bases align to TRBD2. Germline V gene data show CDR1 as MNHEY and CDR2 as SMNVEV (reference sequence). V shed 0 bases and J 5 bases; nucleotides not matched to a gene: 9. The CDR3 has 17 residues. The CDR3 nucleotides read TGTGCCAGCAGTTTATCTATCCGGGACTACTATACCGGGGAGCTGTTTTTT. It is translated as CASSLSIRDYYTGELFF.

At least ten counts were recorded for this clonotype. The chain combines TRBV29-1 with TRBJ2-2; weak D call: TRBD1 (6 bases). There are 16 residues in the CDR3. Trimming took off 4 bases at V and 5 bases at J, with 20 bases between the two ends. The germline gives CDR1 SQVTM, CDR2 ANQGSEA. The CDR3 loop is CSVVPSGTRQTGELFF. CDR3 sequence (DNA): TGCAGCGTTGTCCCTTCCGGGACACGACAGACCGGGGAGCTGTTTTTT.

Concerning this clonotype itself: At one end the junction does not follow the germline gene, possibly because of a read error. J is TRBJ2-1 and V is TRBV29-1; D possibly corresponds to TRBD1 (6 bases). Germline lookup yields CDR1 SQVTM and CDR2 ANQGSEA. The length of the CDR3 is 14 residues. CDR3 sequence (DNA): TGCAGCGTTGCGGACAGTACCTCCTACAATGAGCAGGTCTTC. Its translation is CSVADSTSYNEQVF.